The 17 T cell receptor beta chains in this list originate from one sample, sequenced in a study of blood T cells in healthy people across ages. PCR was performed a second time for roughly 6 to 12 cycles using a sample-barcoded 5' primer and a J-beta primer mix. From the 5' RACE reads, TCRdb called clonotypes with MiXCR, one entry per CDR3 protein. The table lists 550,000 to 800,000 distinct CDR3 sequences, about 30% of them singletons, with just over 15% in the top ten. The sequenced sample was blood. The receptor set was obtained from a woman of 80 years or more in good health.

This clonotype was seen ten or more times. The V call is TRBV6-2 or TRBV6-3, the J call TRBJ2-4, with 8 bases lining up with TRBD2. This CDR3 contains 18 residues. V lost 2 bases, J lost 2 bases, and 11 bases stayed unmatched. Per the germline V gene, CDR1 is MNHEY and CDR2 is SVGEGT. This CDR3 is CASSYQAAGGPSKNIQYF. As DNA, the CDR3 is TGTGCCAGCAGTTACCAGGCTGCGGGGGGACCTTCCAAAAACATTCAGTACTTC.

This clonotype was recorded at least ten times. The chain recombines TRBV6-5 with TRBJ2-5; TRBD1 agrees at 9 bases. The CDR3 is 16 residues long. Per the germline V gene, CDR1 is MNHEY and CDR2 is SVGAGI. V lost 2 bases, J lost 2 bases, and 6 bases stayed unmatched. This CDR3 reads CASSYRGQGPQETQYF. In DNA form, the CDR3 reads TGTGCCAGCAGTTACCGCGGACAGGGGCCGCAAGAGACCCAGTACTTC.

This clonotype has a handful of counts. This rearrangement joins TRBV5-1 to TRBJ2-2; D is undetermined. The V end was cut by 3 bases, the J end by 7 bases, with 13 bases between. Per the germline V gene, CDR1 is SGHRS and CDR2 is YFSETQ. This CDR3 has 14 amino acids. The CDR3 DNA follows: TGCGCCAGCAGCTCACTTAACTCGGGCGGGGAGCTGTTTTTT. Protein product: CASSSLNSGGELFF.

This clonotype came up many times. V and J are TRBV5-1 and TRBJ2-7; D unclear. Germline V gene sequence: CDR1 SGHRS, CDR2 YFSETQ. With 0 bases removed from V and 1 base from J, the gap between germline ends came to 5 bases. CDR3 length equals 13 residues. The CDR3 loop is CASSLAPSYEQYF. Here the CDR3 DNA reads TGCGCCAGCAGCTTGGCCCCGTCCTACGAGCAGTACTTC.

There are many counts of this clonotype. The rearrangement uses TRBV5-5 and TRBJ1-2; 8 bases map to TRBD1. Trimming at V came to 4 bases and at J to 6 bases, leaving 8 bases not matched to a gene. The CDR3 runs 14 residues. Germline CDR1 SGHKS, CDR2 YYEKEE (reference sequence). In nucleotides, the CDR3 is TGTGCCAGCAGCCATCCAGGGGGCTCGCATGGCTACACCTTC. It is translated as CASSHPGGSHGYTF. Variable domain in full (rest from reference TRBV5-5 and TRBJ1-2): DAGVTQSPTHLIKTRGQQVTLRCSPISGHKSVSWYQQVLGQGPQFIFQYYEKEERGRGNFPDRFSARQFPNYSSELNVNALLLGDSALYLCASSHPGGSHGYTFGSGTRLTVV.

Comments on this clonotype: A much bigger clone sits one base away, suggesting this may be a read error. The rearrangement uses TRBV4-3 and TRBJ2-1; TRBD1 is a possible D gene (6 bases). Per germline, CDR1 LGHNA and CDR2 YSLEER. This CDR3 region has 15 residues. Trimming cost V 0 bases and J 9 bases, with 15 bases left between them. CDR3 sequence reads: CASSQDPGQGSEQFF. The CDR3 nucleotides are TGCGCCAGCAGCCAAGATCCGGGGCAGGGGTCTGAGCAGTTCTTC.

Comments on this clonotype: An end of the junction differs from the germline gene, which may be a read error. CDR3 in DNA: TGTGCCGGCAGGAGCGACAGGGGGCTGTTGTCTACCTTC. It codes for CAGRSDRGLLSTF. The chain employs TRBV6-6 and TRBJ1-2; 10 bases match TRBD1. CDR1 is MNHNY and CDR2 is SVGAGI in the germline V gene (reference sequence). The CDR3 contains 13 residues.

This clonotype was recorded at least ten times. The V call is TRBV20-1, the J call TRBJ1-2; maybe TRBD1 (5 bases). Germline values: CDR1 DFQATT, CDR2 SNEGSKA (reference sequence). The CDR3 is made up of 15 amino acids. V was cut by 3 bases and J by 8 bases, with 22 bases left in between. This chain's CDR3 is CSASGGRGAIEGYTF. Written as DNA, the CDR3 is TGCAGTGCTAGTGGAGGAAGAGGGGCAATAGAAGGCTACACCTTC.

This clonotype was picked up a small number of times. The V call is TRBV20-1, the J call TRBJ2-1, with 12 bases aligning to TRBD2. The J segment lost 13 bases and the V segment lost 2 bases, leaving 15 bases of the junction unmatched. This CDR3 contains 16 residues. Germline CDR1 reads DFQATT; CDR2 reads SNEGSKA (reference sequence). The CDR3 nucleotides are TGCAGTGCTAGACCCGGACTAGCGGGGTTCGAGGAGACCCAGTTCTTC. Its translation is CSARPGLAGFEETQFF.

The table lists this clonotype with a few counts. The CDR3 is CASSRAQGSPDTQYF. The CDR3 region has the DNA TGTGCCAGCAGCCGGGCCCAGGGCAGCCCAGATACGCAGTATTTT. V usage is TRBV7-9 and J usage is TRBJ2-3; perhaps TRBD1 as D (5 bases). This CDR3 has 15 amino acids. The germline V gene encodes CDR1 SEHNR and CDR2 FQNEAQ (reference sequence). V lost 5 bases, J lost 4 bases, and 16 bases lay in between.

The gene calls are TRBV9 and TRBJ2-5; D is possibly TRBD1 (6 bases). This CDR3 is built from 14 residues. V lost 0 bases, J lost 5 bases, and 11 bases lay in between. The germline gives CDR1 SGDLS, CDR2 YYNGEE. DNA for the CDR3: TGTGCCAGCAGCGTAGGTCACAGGGTGGAGACCCAGTACTTC. As protein: CASSVGHRVETQYF.

This chain uses TRBV11-2 with TRBJ2-1, with a weak D call TRBD2 (7 bases). The ends were cut back, 2 bases at V and 7 bases at J, with 21 bases in the middle. Germline V gene data show CDR1 as SGHAT and CDR2 as FQNNGV. The CDR3 runs 17 residues. In DNA, the CDR3 is TGTGCCAGCAGCTTATTTGGGGGGGCGGGGGTGGTTAATGAGCAGTTCTTC. It specifies CASSLFGGAGVVNEQFF. Variable domain in full (rest from reference TRBV11-2 and TRBJ2-1): EAGVAQSPRYKIIEKRQSVAFWCNPISGHATLYWYQQILGQGPKLLIQFQNNGVVDDSQLPKDRFSAERLKGVDSTLKIQPAKLEDSAVYLCASSLFGGAGVVNEQFFGPGTRLTVL.

Regarding this clonotype: This may arise from a read error, as a much more abundant clone is one base away. This chain connects TRBV10-3 to TRBJ1-4; no clear D. This CDR3 is 15 amino acids long. Trimming pared 0 bases from V and 3 bases from J, leaving 8 bases between. Germline V gene sequence: CDR1 ENHRY, CDR2 SYGVKD. CDR3 coding DNA: TGTGCCATCAGTGAGTCCAGCGGCCCTAATGAAAAACTGTTTTTT. Its translation is CAISESSGPNEKLFF.

This clonotype appeared a single time. Just one base apart from a much larger clone, this may be a read error. The chain couples TRBV6-1 to TRBJ2-4, with D unresolved. The CDR3 runs 11 residues. Deletions cut 4 bases from V and 12 bases from J, with 10 bases between. Germline CDR1 MNHNS, CDR2 SASEGT. CDR3 DNA: TGTGCCAGCAGTGTCTATTGGGATCAGTACTTC. Protein product: CASSVYWDQYF.

This clonotype was seen ten or more times. This chain links TRBV28 with TRBJ1-1, with D unresolved. Germline lookup yields CDR1 MDHEN and CDR2 SYDVKM. Trimming cost V 3 bases and J 0 bases, with 8 bases left between them. This CDR3 has 14 residues. CDR3 DNA sequence: TGTGCCAGCAGTTTGATACCGGTGAACACTGAAGCTTTCTTT. Translated, it gives CASSLIPVNTEAFF.

In regard to this clonotype: This may be a read error, as it is one base from a much larger clone. The gene calls are TRBV5-6 and TRBJ1-5, with unresolved D. This CDR3 comprises 15 residues. The V end lost 2 bases, the J end lost 1 base, and 10 bases lay between the germline ends. Germline CDR1 is SGHDT and CDR2 is YYEEEE. The CDR3 loop is CASSLGLQSNQPQHF. In nucleotides, the CDR3 is TGTGCCAGCAGCTTAGGCCTTCAGAGCAATCAGCCCCAGCATTTT.

Concerning this clonotype: The junction does not match germline at one end; this may be a read error. The chain couples TRBV28 to TRBJ2-3, with 8 bases identical to TRBD1. This CDR3 is built from 15 residues. Germline V gene data show CDR1 as MDHEN and CDR2 as SYDVKM. CDR3 sequence: CACSPPGQATDTQYF. CDR3 in DNA: TGTGCCTGCAGTCCTCCGGGACAGGCAACAGATACGCAGTATTTT.